This T cell receptor (beta chain) was identified during a study of blood T cell repertoires in COVID-19. Background on the study: Acute-phase and convalescent COVID-19 samples originated in the United States, Italy and Spain.

The CDR3 sequence is 15 residues long. V dropped 2 bases and J dropped 8; count of bases not matched to a gene: 6. Germline V gene sequence: CDR1 GTSNPN, CDR2 SVGIG (reference sequence). This table comes from immunoSEQ multiplex PCR, and its TCRdb copy is limited to in-frame clones, with some not included. The repertoire holds over 250,000 clones, 80% to 90% seen once, with approximately 9% in the top ten. Cohorts were assigned according to the clinical history that participants reported. Cohort 3 donors counted as recovered after two negative PCRs, clearance, or resolved symptoms. The sequenced sample was PBMCs or T cells enriched from blood (not recorded which). The sequence derives from a young woman who had recovered from COVID-19. This chain uses TRBV30 with TRBJ2-1; 13 bases agree with TRBD2. In DNA form, the CDR3 reads TGTGCCTGGAGTAAAACTAGCGGGGGGGCCTATGAGCAGTTCTTC. Translating it yields CAWSKTSGGAYEQFF. The variable domain in full, completed from reference TRBV30 and TRBJ2-1, reads SQTIHQWPATLVQPVGSPLSLECTVEGTSNPNLYWYRQAAGRGLQLLFYSVGIGQISSEVPQNLSASRPQDRQFILSSKKLLLSDSGFYLCAWSKTSGGAYEQFFGPGTRLTVL.